The entry below describes one TCR beta chain. This receptor's antigen is unknown. Per-base quality was not reported, and no clone a single base away is much larger than it. The immunoSEQ hsTCRB v3.0 assay was used at survey level resolution to sequence the TRB variable region. TRB sequencing targeted a depth of about 40,000-55,000 T-cell genomes per sample. Pooled TRB libraries were sequenced on an Illumina MiSeq with a v3 150-cycle kit. The original pipeline was this. Repertoire analysis ran in R within a reproducible Nextflow workflow covering QC, data transformation and analysis. Custom analyses were implemented in LymphoSeq2, an R package for AIRR-Seq data exploration. After excluding a few samples that yielded fewer than 5000 total TRB sequences, approximately 180 HIV repertoires remained for analysis. Among the approximately 190 retained HIV repertoires, more than 55 were collected before ART initiation and approximately 130 after ART initiation. Repertoires were downsampled to 5000 TRB nucleotide sequences, with summary statistics averaged over 100 downsampling iterations. TRB sequences were retained for analysis only if CDR3 regions of at least seven amino acids were present. Diversity was assessed using a clonality score derived from Shannon entropy and using the Gini coefficient. In the repertoire networks, any two of the top 5000 CDR3 amino acid sequences were connected whenever the two sequences differed by an edit distance of one. For TRB CDR3 amino acid sequences, antigen specificity groups and MHC restriction were predicted with GLIPH2. Known CMV, EBV, HIV or tissue antigen associations were flagged by matching CDR3 amino acid sequences against VDJdb and McPAS-TCR. Pre-ART, post-ART and control groups were compared with Wilcoxon signed-rank tests and Holm-Bonferroni correction. TCRdb stores this immuneACCESS table with in-frame sequences only. Part of the clones is absent; in the studies checked, under half of the shortfall reflects unresolved V genes, and no reason is known for the rest. V and J calls and clone size are given by that table; D and trimming were obtained from the DNA. The table for this sample lists some 16,000 clones; 60% to 85% of them were counted only once. The top ten constitute 10% to 12% of the sample.

Taken from cysteine to phenylalanine, the CDR3 has 15 residues. Only the CDR3 region is kept as DNA, spanning 45 bases read in frame from base 1. Cut back by 3 bases and 0 bases, the V and J ends lie 10 bases apart. Taken from the germline V gene (reference sequence), the CDR1 and CDR2 loops are SEHNR and FQNEAQ. This sample is part of a study of long-term antiretroviral therapy in people with HIV (dated by TCRdb to between 2021 and 2023). Looking at the study overall: The earliest samples were collected about a decade before the 2015 WHO recommendation for immediate ART, when ART was typically delayed until CD4 counts fell. A total of around 190 cryopreserved PBMC samples came from a few dozen adults with confirmed HIV infection and were collected serially over a mean of roughly 6 years (range 1-12). Among the approximately 30 participants with HIV, eleven to twelve were female. Whether ART initiation and durable HIV suppression were associated with changes in peripheral blood TRB repertoire composition and diversity was tested in a retrospective serial study. No cross-contamination during QIAcube processing was seen in test extractions of a monoclonal T-cell line run alongside a few dozen polyclonal samples.

Overall study outcomes, separate from this receptor: A significant increase in TRB diversity was found to be associated with ART initiation, although TRB diversity was observed to remain significantly below that of transplant donor controls even after long-term ART. Inferences about post-ART repertoire changes were limited because no data were available on ART adherence, viral resistance or therapy changes. The samples were dated from the mid-2000s to the late 2010s, and the ART regimens that were used may be less effective than current ART regimens. Since PBMC availability was limited, sequencing covered only the TCR beta chain, with no alpha chain pairing. Narrower CDR3 length ranges were observed in HIV repertoires than in controls, and an antigen-experienced repertoire with only a slight naive shift after ART was suggested by the network structure. Unsorted PBMC were profiled instead of sorted CD4+ and CD8+ T cells because pre-ART samples had limited cell numbers. At every time point, the repertoire was dominated by expanded TRB clones first identified before ART initiation, although this dominance fluctuated and, in many PLHIV, declined after ART.

To be included, a participant needed at least one PBMC sample from before ART initiation plus at least two post-ART samples. All participants with HIV were treated in the United States of America. Before DNA extraction, cryopreserved samples of about 0.9-11 million PBMC were thawed and washed. At the time of the earliest PBMC sample, participants with HIV were aged between roughly 20 and 60 years. Each participant contributed PBMC samples from 1-4 timepoints before ART initiation and 2-8 timepoints after ART initiation, with a median of 7 samples. Serial HIV viral load, CD4+ T-cell count, ART history and demographic data were obtained for every participant. Using a Qiagen kit on a QIAcube, genomic DNA was extracted from unsorted PBMC, with samples processed in batches of 12.

The origin of this receptor is a woman in her forties with HIV. Recombination linked TRBV7-9 to TRBJ2-3; a tentative D call is TRBD1 (5 bases match). The sample consisted of unsorted PBMCs, taken 2.3 years after starting antiretroviral therapy. This receptor carries the CDR3 CASSLAKGSTDTQYF. In nucleotide form, the sequence is TGTGCCAGCAGCTTGGCTAAGGGGAGCACAGATACGCAGTATTTT.